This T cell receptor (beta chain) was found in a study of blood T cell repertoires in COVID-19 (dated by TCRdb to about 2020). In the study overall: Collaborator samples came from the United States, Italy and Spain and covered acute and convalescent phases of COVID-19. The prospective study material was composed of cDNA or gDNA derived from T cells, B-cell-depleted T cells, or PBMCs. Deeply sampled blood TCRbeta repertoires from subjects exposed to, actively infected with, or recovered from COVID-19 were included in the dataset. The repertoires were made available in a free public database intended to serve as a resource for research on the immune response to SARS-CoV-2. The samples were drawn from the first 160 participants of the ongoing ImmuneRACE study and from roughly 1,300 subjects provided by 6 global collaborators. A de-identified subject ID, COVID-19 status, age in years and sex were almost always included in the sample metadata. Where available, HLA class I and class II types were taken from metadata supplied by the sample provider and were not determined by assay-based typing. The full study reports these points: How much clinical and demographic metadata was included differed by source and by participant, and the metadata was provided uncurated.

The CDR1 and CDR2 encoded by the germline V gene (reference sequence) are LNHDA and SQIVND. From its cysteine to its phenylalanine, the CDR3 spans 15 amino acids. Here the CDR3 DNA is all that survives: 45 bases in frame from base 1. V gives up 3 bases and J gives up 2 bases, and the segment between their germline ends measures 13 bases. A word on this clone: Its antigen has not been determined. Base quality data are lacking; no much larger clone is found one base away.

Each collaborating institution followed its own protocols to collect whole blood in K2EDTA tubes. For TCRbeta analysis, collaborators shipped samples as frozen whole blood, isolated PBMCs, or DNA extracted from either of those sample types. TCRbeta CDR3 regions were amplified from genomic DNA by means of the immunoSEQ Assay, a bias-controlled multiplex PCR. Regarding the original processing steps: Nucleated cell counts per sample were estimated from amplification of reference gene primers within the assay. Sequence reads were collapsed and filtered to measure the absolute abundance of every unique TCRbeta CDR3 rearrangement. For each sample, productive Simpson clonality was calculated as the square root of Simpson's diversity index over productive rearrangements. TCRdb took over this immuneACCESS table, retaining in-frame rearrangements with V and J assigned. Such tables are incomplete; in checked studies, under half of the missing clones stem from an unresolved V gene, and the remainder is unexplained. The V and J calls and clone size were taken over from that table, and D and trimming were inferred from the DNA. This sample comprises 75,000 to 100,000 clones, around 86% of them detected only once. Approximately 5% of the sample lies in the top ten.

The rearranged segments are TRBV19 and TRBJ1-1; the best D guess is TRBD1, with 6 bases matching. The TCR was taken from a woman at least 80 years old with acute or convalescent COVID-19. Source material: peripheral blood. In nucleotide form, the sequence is TGTGCCAGTAGTATGCAGGGGCTTGGCAACACTGAAGCTTTCTTT. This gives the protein CASSMQGLGNTEAFF.